The sample holds a few counts of the clone carrying this T cell receptor beta chain. No antigen is known for it. The entry originates in a study of cytomegalovirus exposure and HLA in healthy donors. The PCR employed 60 Vbeta primers together with 13 Jbeta primers. Using immunoSEQ multiplex PCR, the repertoire was profiled, and TCRdb retains in-frame clones only, with some absent. The sample records some 180,000 clones, just under 80% being singletons. Healthy bone marrow donors made up the cohort. Study-wide results and caveats: Reported results showed that the classifier diagnosed cytomegalovirus status with high specificity and sensitivity. According to an earlier analysis, most TCR beta V segments yielded productive rearrangements about 87% or about 30% of the time. The authors enumerated 150 to 200 TCR beta chains as linked to cytomegalovirus.

Input material: PBMCs. The TCR originated in a female donor in good health and CMV-seronegative.

The CDR3 here is CASSGGPSGRIETQYF. DNA of the CDR3: TGTGCCAGCAGCGGCGGTCCTAGCGGGAGAATAGAGACCCAGTACTTC. The V gene is TRBV28, the J gene TRBJ2-5; 10 bases fit TRBD2. V lost 6 bases and J lost 4; bases outside the gene matches: 11. Germline-derived CDR1 and CDR2 are MDHEN and SYDVKM. There are 16 residues in the CDR3.